This record concerns one T cell receptor (beta chain) sequence. Its antigen is as yet unknown. The record originates from a study of T cell responses to AZD1222 COVID-19 vaccine. Whole-study findings and limits: Epitopes outside B.1.351 and B.1.1.7 mutated regions reportedly drew nearly half of spike TCRs. The study found Spike-specific TCR breadth and depth rose after two AZD1222 doses.

This table comes from immunoSEQ multiplex PCR, and its TCRdb copy is limited to in-frame clones, with some not included. The data show just over 150,000 clones, less than 90% seen once. Germline V gene data show CDR1 as SNHLY and CDR2 as FYNNEI. This CDR3 has 12 amino acids. V lost 11 bases and J lost 1; bases outside the gene matches: 3. This specimen was peripheral blood, taken after recovery from COVID-19. The chain uses TRBV2 and TRBJ2-5; 8 positions agree with TRBD2. The sequence was collected from an adult who had recovered from COVID-19. The CDR3 coding sequence is TGTGCCGGGGGACTAGTCCAAGAGACCCAGTACTTC. Its protein is CAGGLVQETQYF.